This entry features one TCR beta chain sequence. This sample stems from a study of blood T cell repertoires in COVID-19. Overall study: Spain, Italy and the United States supplied samples that represented acute and convalescent COVID-19. The analysed material was cDNA or gDNA that came from T cells, B-cell-depleted T cells, or PBMCs.

Germline lookup yields CDR1 SGHRS and CDR2 YFSETQ. This CDR3 is 12 amino acids long. V lost 4 bases and J lost 4, with 6 bases in between. Methods used by the authors: Nucleated cell number was recorded as an estimate derived from reference gene primer amplification. Libraries were prepared by immunoSEQ multiplex PCR; TCRdb keeps only in-frame clonotypes and omits some of them. V and J calls and clone size come straight from that table; D and trimming were deduced from the DNA. The repertoire consists of 130,000 to 150,000 clones, with under 90% occurring once and the leading ten covering 5.5% to 7%.

This TCR derives from a human donor in a cohort sampled during active COVID-19. What was sequenced was peripheral blood. The chain is built from TRBV5-1 and TRBJ1-3, with D unresolved. The CDR3 sequence: CASSREGNTIYF. The CDR3 coding sequence is TGCGCCAGCAGCCGAGAAGGAAACACCATATATTTT.